The 26 T cell receptor beta chains given below trace back to one sample, sequenced in a study of OX40 agonist ivuxolimab in advanced cancers. Assay used: immunoSEQ multiplex PCR; TCRdb lists only in-frame clones, some missing. The sample includes about 75,000 clones, 75% to 90% of them seen just once. The material was CD4+ or CD8+ T cells sorted from blood, obtained in a trial of the OX40 agonist ivuxolimab. The receptors originated from an adult with an advanced solid tumor such as melanoma, head and neck, liver or kidney cancer.

This chain connects TRBV7-2 to TRBJ2-7; tentatively, D is TRBD2 (5 bases). Trimming stripped 1 base from V and 2 bases from J, with 15 bases between. From germline, CDR1 is SGHTA and CDR2 FQGNSA. The CDR3 runs 16 residues. The CDR3 sequence is CASSLEGSGIPYEQYF. In DNA, the CDR3 is TGTGCCAGCAGCTTAGAAGGGAGCGGAATCCCCTACGAGCAGTACTTC.

This chain uses TRBV5-1 with TRBJ1-5; D not resolved. Germline CDR1 and CDR2: SGHRS and YFSETQ. The CDR3 loop spans 13 amino acids. V shed 1 base and J shed 4 bases, with 6 bases lying between them. In nucleotides, the CDR3 is TGCGCCAGCAGCTTGACGGGAAATCAGCCCCAGCATTTT. Amino acids: CASSLTGNQPQHF.

V usage is TRBV10-3 and J usage is TRBJ2-2; possible D gene TRBD2, 5 bases. The CDR3 extends over 11 amino acids. Germline CDR1 reads ENHRY; CDR2 reads SYGVKD. V lost 10 bases, J lost 5 bases, and 8 bases lay in between. The CDR3 DNA reads as TGTGCCACCGAGGGAACCGGGGAGCTGTTTTTT. Its translation: CATEGTGELFF.

V gene TRBV28 combines with J gene TRBJ1-4; 8 bases match TRBD1. The CDR3 loop spans 13 amino acids. V was clipped by 6 bases and J by 8 bases; unmatched bases: 5. Germline CDR1 reads MDHEN; CDR2 reads SYDVKM. CDR3 sequence (DNA): TGTGCCAGCAGCCCGGGACAGGAGGAAAAACTGTTTTTT. Amino acids: CASSPGQEEKLFF.

The rearrangement joins TRBV27 to TRBJ2-3; D uncertain. Trimming left V 5 bases short and J 5 bases short, with 8 bases between. The CDR3 is 12 residues long. From germline, CDR1 is MNHEY and CDR2 SMNVEV (reference sequence). The CDR3 spells CASSPLRDTQYF. The CDR3 DNA follows: TGTGCCAGCAGTCCCCTTCGAGATACGCAGTATTTT.

J is TRBJ2-5 and V is TRBV14, with a possible D match to TRBD2 (6 bases). There are 15 residues in the CDR3. The germline V gene encodes CDR1 SGHDN and CDR2 FVKESK. Trimming took 4 bases from V and 9 from J, leaving 21 bases between them. DNA of the CDR3: TGTGCCAGCAGCCGCCGGGGCGCCGGGTTAGCGGCCCAGTACTTC. Protein sequence: CASSRRGAGLAAQYF.

The gene calls are TRBV11-2 and TRBJ2-7, with 10 bases lining up with TRBD1. CDR1 is SGHAT and CDR2 is FQNNGV in the germline V gene. This CDR3 has 15 amino acids. The V gene end was trimmed by 3 bases and the J gene end by 4 bases; junction bases not matched to a gene: 6. DNA of the CDR3: TGTGCCAGCAGCTTCACGGGACAGGGGCAGTACGAGCAGTACTTC. The encoded protein is CASSFTGQGQYEQYF.

The chain employs TRBV5-8 and TRBJ2-4, with D perhaps assigned TRBD1 or TRBD2 (5 bases each). The V gene's germline CDR1 is SGHTS and CDR2 YDEGEE. V was shortened by 4 bases and J by 1 base, with 12 bases between the two germline ends. This CDR3 comprises 15 residues. CDR3 loop: CASSTGPRAKNIQYF. In DNA form, the CDR3 reads TGTGCCAGCAGCACGGGACCTCGTGCCAAAAACATTCAGTACTTC.

In this sample, this clone turned up once. The chain is built from TRBV29-1 and TRBJ1-6; D unclear. The CDR3 consists of 14 residues. V was trimmed by 7 bases and J by 9 bases, leaving 19 bases between them. From germline, CDR1 is SQVTM and CDR2 ANQGSEA. CDR3 DNA: TGCAGCGCTGGGAAGTGTCTTATGGGTTCACCCCTCCACTTT. Protein: CSAGKCLMGSPLHF.

The rearrangement joins TRBV5-6 to TRBJ1-2; D is unresolved. CDR1 SGHDT and CDR2 YYEEEE come from the germline V gene. The germline V and J ends were trimmed by 0 bases and 8 bases, with 11 bases remaining between them. This CDR3 is built from 13 residues. The DNA of the CDR3 is TGTGCCAGCAGCTTGGTCGGGGTCGGAGGCTACACCTTC. It yields the protein CASSLVGVGGYTF.

The gene calls are TRBV27 and TRBJ1-1, with D hard to call. CDR1 MNHEY and CDR2 SMNVEV come from the germline V gene (reference sequence). V was trimmed by 6 bases and J by 0 bases, leaving 11 bases between them. The CDR3 has 14 residues. In DNA, the CDR3 is TGTGCCAGCAGAAATGACTACATGAACACTGAAGCTTTCTTT. Translating gives CASRNDYMNTEAFF.

This sequence joins TRBV19 and TRBJ2-6; D might be TRBD1 (7 bases). Germline CDR1 and CDR2: LNHDA and SQIVND (reference sequence). Trimming took off 8 bases at V and 0 bases at J, with 23 bases between the two ends. CDR3 length: 19 amino acids. CDR3 protein: CASSPAGQRVYSGANVLTF. CDR3 nucleotide sequence: TGTGCCAGTTCCCCGGCGGGACAGCGAGTTTACTCTGGGGCCAACGTCCTGACTTTC.

This chain connects TRBV10-2 to TRBJ1-2, with 7 bases that match TRBD1. Germline values: CDR1 WSHSY, CDR2 SAAADI. V lost 5 bases to trimming and J lost 4 bases; unmatched junction nucleotides: 13. The CDR3 is 16 amino acids. The DNA of the CDR3 is TGCGCCAGCAGTCCAAATTCCGGGACAGCCACCTATGGCTACACCTTC. This translates into CASSPNSGTATYGYTF.

The rearrangement joins TRBV5-5 to TRBJ2-6, with 10 bases that match TRBD1. This CDR3 is 16 amino acids long. Germline V gives CDR1 SGHKS, CDR2 YYEKEE (reference sequence). The ends lost 4 bases at V and 4 bases at J; junction bases unmatched: 5. CDR3 sequence reads: CASSRQGAGGANVLTF. In DNA, the CDR3 is TGTGCCAGCAGCAGACAGGGGGCGGGCGGGGCCAACGTCCTGACTTTC.

CDR3 coding DNA: TGTGCCAGCAGCCCTCTTCGGAGGGGCAACGAGCAGTACTTC. Translated: CASSPLRRGNEQYF. The V call is TRBV7-8, the J call TRBJ2-7, with D possibly being TRBD2 (6 bases). The V and J ends lost 5 bases and 5 bases respectively, with 16 bases between them. Germline assignment: CDR1 SGHVS and CDR2 FQNEAQ. The CDR3 has 14 residues.

This rearrangement joins TRBV11-2 to TRBJ2-1; TRBD1 agrees at 10 bases. The CDR3 is 14 amino acids. Germline V gives CDR1 SGHAT, CDR2 FQNNGV. After removal of 4 bases from V and 5 bases from J, the junction contained 2 bases not matched to a gene. For the CDR3, the DNA is TGTGCCAGCAGCTGGGACAGGGGCCACAATGAGCAGTTCTTC. Protein product: CASSWDRGHNEQFF. The variable domain in full, with the rest retrieved from reference TRBV11-2 and TRBJ2-1, is EAGVAQSPRYKIIEKRQSVAFWCNPISGHATLYWYQQILGQGPKLLIQFQNNGVVDDSQLPKDRFSAERLKGVDSTLKIQPAKLEDSAVYLCASSWDRGHNEQFFGPGTRLTVL.

The chain carries TRBV19 and TRBJ1-5; 8 bases match TRBD1. Germline trimming cut 2 bases from V and 2 bases from J; bases unmatched to any gene: 2. Per the germline V gene, CDR1 is LNHDA and CDR2 is SQIVND (reference sequence). This CDR3 is 15 amino acids long. The DNA for the CDR3 is TGTGCCAGTAGTATACAGGGGGCTGGCAATCAGCCCCAGCATTTT. Amino acid sequence: CASSIQGAGNQPQHF.

This chain links TRBV7-2 with TRBJ2-1, with D unclear. The CDR3 totals 15 residues. Trimming shortened V by 7 bases and J by 5 bases, and 18 bases separated the two germline ends. Germline-derived CDR1 and CDR2 are SGHTA and FQGNSA. CDR3 nucleotides: TGTGCCAGCACCTCTGGGCTAGTCCGAAACAATGAGCAGTTCTTC. Translated, it gives CASTSGLVRNNEQFF.

The CDR3 DNA reads as TGTGCCTGGGAATCGGGGCCTGAAGCTTTCTTT. Encoded protein: CAWESGPEAFF. The chain has TRBV30 and TRBJ1-1; D is perhaps TRBD1 (5 bases). The CDR3 is 11 residues long. From germline, CDR1 is GTSNPN and CDR2 SVGIG (reference sequence). Trimming took 5 bases from V and 6 from J, leaving 10 bases between them.

The chain combines TRBV2 with TRBJ1-5, with D perhaps TRBD1 (5 bases). Trimming stripped 10 bases from V and 3 bases from J, with 13 bases between. Germline V gene sequence: CDR1 SNHLY, CDR2 FYNNEI. The CDR3 totals 13 residues. CDR3 loop: CATKGEINQPQHF. The CDR3 nucleotides are TGTGCCACCAAAGGGGAAATCAATCAGCCCCAGCATTTT.

The CDR3 sequence: CASSRGGIQETQYF. CDR3 nucleotides: TGTGCCAGCAGCCGAGGCGGGATTCAAGAGACCCAGTACTTC. The chain has TRBV11-2 and TRBJ2-5; TRBD2 is a possible D gene (6 bases). The germline V and J ends were trimmed by 5 bases and 2 bases, with 12 bases remaining between them. The CDR3 length is 14 residues. From germline, CDR1 is SGHAT and CDR2 FQNNGV.

The chain carries TRBV28 and TRBJ2-7; D remains ambiguous. V dropped 5 bases and J dropped 6 bases, with 8 bases sitting between them. Germline assignment: CDR1 MDHEN and CDR2 SYDVKM. CDR3 length equals 11 residues. The DNA for the CDR3 is TGTGCCAGCAGTCCCAACCGCGAGCAGTACTTC. Protein sequence: CASSPNREQYF.

The chain is built from TRBV5-1 and TRBJ1-1; the D gene is possibly TRBD1 (5 bases). The V end was cut by 1 base, the J end by 6 bases, with 13 bases between. CDR1 and CDR2 from the germline V gene are SGHRS and YFSETQ. The CDR3 is 14 amino acids. The CDR3 nucleotides are TGCGCCAGCAGCTTGCGGGGGTCTGACGCTGAAGCTTTCTTT. Translating it yields CASSLRGSDAEAFF.

The sample holds a few counts of this clone. The chain recombines TRBV19 with TRBJ1-5; D is unresolved. The V gene's germline CDR1 is LNHDA and CDR2 SQIVND (reference sequence). Trimming removed 2 bases from V and 3 bases from J, with 2 bases in between. The CDR3 contains 12 residues. The CDR3 bases are TGTGCCAGTAGTATACACAATCAGCCCCAGCATTTT. This sequence encodes CASSIHNQPQHF.

V and J are TRBV11-2 and TRBJ2-1, with D possibly being TRBD1 (5 bases). CDR1 and CDR2 from the germline V gene are SGHAT and FQNNGV. CDR3 length equals 15 residues. V lost 5 bases and J lost 0, with 11 bases in between. In DNA, the CDR3 is TGTGCCAGCAGCCCTAGGGGTTTCTCCTACAATGAGCAGTTCTTC. This codes for CASSPRGFSYNEQFF. Full variable domain (outside the CDR3, taken from reference TRBV11-2 and TRBJ2-1): EAGVAQSPRYKIIEKRQSVAFWCNPISGHATLYWYQQILGQGPKLLIQFQNNGVVDDSQLPKDRFSAERLKGVDSTLKIQPAKLEDSAVYLCASSPRGFSYNEQFFGPGTRLTVL.

The chain uses TRBV15 and TRBJ2-2, with TRBD1 as a possible D gene (6 bases). Germline loops: CDR1 LNHNV, CDR2 YYDKDF (reference sequence). The CDR3 extends over 13 amino acids. V was cut by 5 bases and J by 8 bases, with 12 bases left in between. The CDR3 nucleotides are TGTGCCACCAGCTTCAGGGGAACAGGGGAGCTGTTTTTT. Translating gives CATSFRGTGELFF.